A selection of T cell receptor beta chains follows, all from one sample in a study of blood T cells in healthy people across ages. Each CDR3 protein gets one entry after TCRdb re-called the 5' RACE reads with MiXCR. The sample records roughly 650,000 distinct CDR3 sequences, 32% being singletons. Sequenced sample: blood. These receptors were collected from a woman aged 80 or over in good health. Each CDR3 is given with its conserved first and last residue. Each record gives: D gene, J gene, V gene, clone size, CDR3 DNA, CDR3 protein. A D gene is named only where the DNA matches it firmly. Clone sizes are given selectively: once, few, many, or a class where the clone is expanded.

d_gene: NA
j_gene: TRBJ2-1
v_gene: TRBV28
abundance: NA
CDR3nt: TGTGCCAGCAGACCCATTAGGGGGGGGGGGTACAATGAGCAGTTCTTC
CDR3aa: CASRPIRGGGYNEQFF

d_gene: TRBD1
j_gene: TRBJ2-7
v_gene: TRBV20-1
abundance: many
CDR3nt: TGCAGTGCACAGCAGGGGGTCGGGAACGAGCAGTACTTC
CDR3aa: CSAQQGVGNEQYF

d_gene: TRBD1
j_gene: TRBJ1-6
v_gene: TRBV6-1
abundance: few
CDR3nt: TGTGCCAGCATTCTCCGGGGGACAGGGGGTTCACCCCTCCACTTT
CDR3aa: CASILRGTGGSPLHF

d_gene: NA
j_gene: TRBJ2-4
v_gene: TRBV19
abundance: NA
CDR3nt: TGTGCCAGTTCACCAGGGACTGGGGTTTTGGACAAAAACATTCAGTACTTC
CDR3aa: CASSPGTGVLDKNIQYF

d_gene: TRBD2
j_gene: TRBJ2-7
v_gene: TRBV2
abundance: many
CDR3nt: TGTGCCAGCAGTGCTTCGACTAGCGGGGATGGGGAGCAGTACTTC
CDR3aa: CASSASTSGDGEQYF

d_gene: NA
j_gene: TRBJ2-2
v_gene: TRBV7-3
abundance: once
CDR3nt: TGTGCCAGCAGCCCCCCGGCCGGGGAGCTGTTTTTT
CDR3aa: CASSPPAGELFF

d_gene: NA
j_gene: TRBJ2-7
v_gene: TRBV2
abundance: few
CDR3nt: TGTGCCAGCGGGGGGACCTACAATGAGCAGTACTTC
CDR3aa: CASGGTYNEQYF

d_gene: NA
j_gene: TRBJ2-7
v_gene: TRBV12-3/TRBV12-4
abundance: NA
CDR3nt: TGTGCCAGCAGGTATCAAGGATACGGCTACGAGCAGTACTTC
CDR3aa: CASRYQGYGYEQYF

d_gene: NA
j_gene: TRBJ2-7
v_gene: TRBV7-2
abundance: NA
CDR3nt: TGTGCCAGCAGCTCCTTCTTGGGCACCTACGAGCAGTACTTC
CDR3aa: CASSSFLGTYEQYF

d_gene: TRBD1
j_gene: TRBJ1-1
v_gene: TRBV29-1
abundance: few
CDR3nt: TGCAGCGTTGGCGCGCAGGGGGGCAACACTGAAGCTTTCTTT
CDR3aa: CSVGAQGGNTEAFF

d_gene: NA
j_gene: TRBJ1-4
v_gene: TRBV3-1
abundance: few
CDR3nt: TGTGCCAGCAGCCCCAGGTTTATGCAAGAGGAAAAACTGTTTTTT
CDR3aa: CASSPRFMQEEKLFF

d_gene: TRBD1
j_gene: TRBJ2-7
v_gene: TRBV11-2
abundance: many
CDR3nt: TGTGCCAGCACAGGGGGCCGGGTAGGGGAGCAGTACTTC
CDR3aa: CASTGGRVGEQYF

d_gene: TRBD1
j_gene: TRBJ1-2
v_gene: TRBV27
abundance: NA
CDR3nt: TGTGCCAGCAGTCCAGACAGGGGGTCGCATGGCTACACCTTC
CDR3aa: CASSPDRGSHGYTF

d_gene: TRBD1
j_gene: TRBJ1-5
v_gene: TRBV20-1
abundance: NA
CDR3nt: TGCAGTGCTAGCCAGGGGACAGGGATTAGCAATCAGCCCCAGCATTTT
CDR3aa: CSASQGTGISNQPQHF

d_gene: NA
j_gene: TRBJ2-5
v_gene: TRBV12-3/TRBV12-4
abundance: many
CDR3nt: TGTGCCAGCAGTTATTTGGGACTCCATGGGGAGACCCAGTACTTC
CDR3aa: CASSYLGLHGETQYF

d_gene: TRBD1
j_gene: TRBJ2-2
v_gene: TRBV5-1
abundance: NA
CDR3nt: TGCGCCAGCAGCCAGGGGGCAAAAAACACCGGGGAGCTGTTTTTT
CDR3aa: CASSQGAKNTGELFF

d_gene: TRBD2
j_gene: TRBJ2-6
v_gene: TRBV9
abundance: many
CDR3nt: TGTGCCAGCAGCGCCCGGACTAGCGGGGGTACCTCTGGGGCCAACGTCCTGACTTTC
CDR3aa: CASSARTSGGTSGANVLTF

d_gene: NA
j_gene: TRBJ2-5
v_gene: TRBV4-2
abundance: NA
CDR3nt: TGTGCCAGCAGCCAAGGCCTTGGAGGGAGGATGGATGAGCAGTACTTC
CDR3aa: CASSQGLGGRMDEQYF

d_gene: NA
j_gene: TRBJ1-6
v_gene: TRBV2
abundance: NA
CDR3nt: TGTGCCAGCAGTCCGGGCAGGGCCAACTCACCCCTCCACTTT
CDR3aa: CASSPGRANSPLHF

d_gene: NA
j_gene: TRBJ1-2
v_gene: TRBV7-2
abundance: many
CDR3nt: TGTGCCAGCAGTTTAGCGGGCAGTAACTATGGCTACACCTTC
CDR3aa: CASSLAGSNYGYTF

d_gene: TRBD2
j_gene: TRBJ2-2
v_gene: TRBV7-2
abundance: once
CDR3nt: TGTGCCAGCAGCTTAAGGCGGGGGGGAAAGGCCGGGGAGCTGTTTTTT
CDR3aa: CASSLRRGGKAGELFF

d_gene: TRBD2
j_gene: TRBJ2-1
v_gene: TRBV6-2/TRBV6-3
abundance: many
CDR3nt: TGTGCCAGCAGATTTAAAAGCGGGGGGGCCATCGATGAGCAGTTCTTC
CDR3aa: CASRFKSGGAIDEQFF

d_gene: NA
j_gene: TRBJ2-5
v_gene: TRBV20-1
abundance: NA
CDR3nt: TGCAGTGCCACCCGCGGGACTCTTAACAATGAGCAGTACTTC
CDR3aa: CSATRGTLNNEQYF

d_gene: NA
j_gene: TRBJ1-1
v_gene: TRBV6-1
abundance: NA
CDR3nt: TGTGCCAGCAGTTTTACAGGGTTCGGCGCTTTCTTT
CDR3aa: CASSFTGFGAFF

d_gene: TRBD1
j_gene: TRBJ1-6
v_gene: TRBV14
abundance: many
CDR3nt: TGTGCCAGCAGCCAAGGACAGGGGTACTATAATTCACCCCTCCACTTT
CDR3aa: CASSQGQGYYNSPLHF

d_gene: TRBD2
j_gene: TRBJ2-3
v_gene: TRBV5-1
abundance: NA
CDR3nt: TGCGCCAGCAGCGTGTCGGGGGGAAGCACAGATACGCAGTATTTT
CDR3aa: CASSVSGGSTDTQYF

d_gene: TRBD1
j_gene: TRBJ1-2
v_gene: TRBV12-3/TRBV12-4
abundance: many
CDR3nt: TGTGCCAGCAGTTTGACAGGGCATGGCTACACCTTC
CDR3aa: CASSLTGHGYTF

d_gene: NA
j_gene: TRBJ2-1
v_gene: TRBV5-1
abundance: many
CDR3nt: TGCGCCAGCAGCCGACAGAGACAGAACAATGAGCAGTTCTTC
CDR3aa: CASSRQRQNNEQFF

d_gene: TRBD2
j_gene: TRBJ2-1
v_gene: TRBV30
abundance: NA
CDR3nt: TGTGCCTGGAGTCCGAATAGCGGGGGGGCAGACAATGAGCAGTTCTTC
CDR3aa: CAWSPNSGGADNEQFF

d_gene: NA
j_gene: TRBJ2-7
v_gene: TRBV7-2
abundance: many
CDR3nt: TGTGCCAGCAGCCCCCAGACAGGAAAATACGAGCAGTACTTC
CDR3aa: CASSPQTGKYEQYF

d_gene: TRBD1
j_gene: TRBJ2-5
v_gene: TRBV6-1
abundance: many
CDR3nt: TGTGCCAGCAGTGACCCGACAGGGCGGGAGACCCAGTACTTC
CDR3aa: CASSDPTGRETQYF

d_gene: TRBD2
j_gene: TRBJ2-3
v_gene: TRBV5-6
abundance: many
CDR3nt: TGTGCCAGCAGGCCGGGACTAGCGGGGGGCACAGATACGCAGTATTTT
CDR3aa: CASRPGLAGGTDTQYF

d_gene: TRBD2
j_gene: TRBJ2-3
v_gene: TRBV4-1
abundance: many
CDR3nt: TGCGCCAGCAGCCAAGATCGAGGTGATCTAGCGGGGGGGCGTTGGGATACGCAGTATTTT
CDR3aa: CASSQDRGDLAGGRWDTQYF

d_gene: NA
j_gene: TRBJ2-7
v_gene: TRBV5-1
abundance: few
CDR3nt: TGCGCCAGCAGCTTGGTTTCGCGGCAGGCACACGTCCAGTACTTC
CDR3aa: CASSLVSRQAHVQYF

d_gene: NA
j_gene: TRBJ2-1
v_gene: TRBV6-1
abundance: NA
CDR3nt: TGTGCCACCAAGGGGGCGGGGGGATACAGCTCCTACAATGAGCAGTTCTTC
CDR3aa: CATKGAGGYSSYNEQFF

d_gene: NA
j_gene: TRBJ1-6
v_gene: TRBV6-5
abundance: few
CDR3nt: TGTGCCAGCAGTTACTCTTCGGGGGGCTTTAATTCACCCCTCCACTTT
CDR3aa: CASSYSSGGFNSPLHF

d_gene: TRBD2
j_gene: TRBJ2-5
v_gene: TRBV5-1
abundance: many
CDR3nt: TGCGCCAGCACTAGCGGCCAAGAGACCCAGTACTTC
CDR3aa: CASTSGQETQYF

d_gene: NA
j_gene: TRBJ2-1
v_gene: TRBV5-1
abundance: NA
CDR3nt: TGCGCCAGCAGCTTGAGGCCGGGAATGAAAGCCCACAATGAGCAGTTCTTC
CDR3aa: CASSLRPGMKAHNEQFF

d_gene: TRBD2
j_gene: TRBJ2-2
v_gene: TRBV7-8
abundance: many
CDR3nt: TGTGCCAGCAGCGCAACTAGCGGGGGGGCGCACACCGGGGAGCTGTTTTTT
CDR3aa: CASSATSGGAHTGELFF

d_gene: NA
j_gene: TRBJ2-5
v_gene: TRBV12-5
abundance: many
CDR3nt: TGTGCTAGTGGTTTAGAAGAGGAAGAGACCCAGTACTTC
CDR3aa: CASGLEEEETQYF

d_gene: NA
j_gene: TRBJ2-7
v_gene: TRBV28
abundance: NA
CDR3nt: TGTGCCACCGTGACTCAACAAACCTCCTACGAGCAGTACTTC
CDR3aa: CATVTQQTSYEQYF

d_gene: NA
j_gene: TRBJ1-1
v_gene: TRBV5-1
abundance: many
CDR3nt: TGCGCCAGCAGCGAAACACAGGGGAACACTGAAGCTTTCTTT
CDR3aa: CASSETQGNTEAFF

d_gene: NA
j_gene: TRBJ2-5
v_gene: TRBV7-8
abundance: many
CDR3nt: TGTGCCAGCAGCTTAGAGGTCGGGGAGGCGGAGACCCAGTACTTC
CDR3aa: CASSLEVGEAETQYF

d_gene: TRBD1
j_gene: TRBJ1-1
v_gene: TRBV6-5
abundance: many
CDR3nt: TGTGCCAGCAGTTACTCGGGACAGGGGAGACGGAGGAACATGAACACTGAAGCTTTCTTT
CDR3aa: CASSYSGQGRRRNMNTEAFF

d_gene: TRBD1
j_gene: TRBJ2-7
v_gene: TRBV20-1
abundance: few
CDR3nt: TGCAGTGCTAGAGACCCTGGACAGGGAAAGCAGTACTTC
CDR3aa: CSARDPGQGKQYF

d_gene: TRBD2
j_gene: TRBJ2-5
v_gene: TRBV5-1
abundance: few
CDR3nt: TGCGTCAGCAGTCCCGGGACTAGCGAAGAGACCCAGTACTTC
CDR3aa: CVSSPGTSEETQYF

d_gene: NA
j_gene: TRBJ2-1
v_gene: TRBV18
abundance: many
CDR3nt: TGTGCCAGCTCACACGACTCAGACAATGAGCAGTTCTTC
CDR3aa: CASSHDSDNEQFF

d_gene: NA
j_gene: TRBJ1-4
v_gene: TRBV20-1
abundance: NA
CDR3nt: TGCAGTGCGGAAGGAGAAGACCGTGGTTGGGGAAAACTGTTTTTT
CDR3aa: CSAEGEDRGWGKLFF